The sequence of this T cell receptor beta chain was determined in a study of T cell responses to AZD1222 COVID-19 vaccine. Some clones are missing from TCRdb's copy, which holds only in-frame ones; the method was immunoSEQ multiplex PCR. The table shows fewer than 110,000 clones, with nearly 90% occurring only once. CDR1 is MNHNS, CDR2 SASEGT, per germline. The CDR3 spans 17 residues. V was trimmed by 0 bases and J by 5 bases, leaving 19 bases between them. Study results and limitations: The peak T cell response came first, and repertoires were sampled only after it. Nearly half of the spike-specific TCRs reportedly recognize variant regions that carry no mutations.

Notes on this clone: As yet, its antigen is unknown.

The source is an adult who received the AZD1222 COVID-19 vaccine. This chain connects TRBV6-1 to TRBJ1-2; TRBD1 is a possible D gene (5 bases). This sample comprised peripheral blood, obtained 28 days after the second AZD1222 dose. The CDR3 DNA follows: TGTGCCAGCAGTGAAGCGCCCGCTGGGGACCGGGGGTATGGCTACACCTTC. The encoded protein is CASSEAPAGDRGYGYTF.